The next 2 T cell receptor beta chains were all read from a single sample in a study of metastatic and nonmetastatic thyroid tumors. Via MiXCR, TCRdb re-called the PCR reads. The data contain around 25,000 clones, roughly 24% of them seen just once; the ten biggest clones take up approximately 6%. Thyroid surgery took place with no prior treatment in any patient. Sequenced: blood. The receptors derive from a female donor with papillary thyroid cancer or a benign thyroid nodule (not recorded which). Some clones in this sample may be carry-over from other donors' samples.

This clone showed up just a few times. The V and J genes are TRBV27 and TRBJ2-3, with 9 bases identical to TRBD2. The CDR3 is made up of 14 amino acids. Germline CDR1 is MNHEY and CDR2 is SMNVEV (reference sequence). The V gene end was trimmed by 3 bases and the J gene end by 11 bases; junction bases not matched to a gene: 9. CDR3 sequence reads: CASSFSSGIGKQYF. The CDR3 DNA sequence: TGTGCCAGCAGTTTCTCTAGCGGGATTGGTAAGCAGTATTTT.

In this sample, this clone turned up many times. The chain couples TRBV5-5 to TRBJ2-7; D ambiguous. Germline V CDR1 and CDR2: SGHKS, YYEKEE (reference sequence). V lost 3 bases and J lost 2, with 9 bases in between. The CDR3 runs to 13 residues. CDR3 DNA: TGTGCCAGCAGCTCCTCGTCCCCCTACGAGCAGTACGTC. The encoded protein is CASSSSSPYEQYV.